This T cell receptor beta chain was sequenced for a study of shared clonotypes between healthy human individuals. Study findings and constraints: Only blood samples were collected, and tissue repertoires likely differ.

In regard to this clone: Its antigen is as yet unknown. A read error may account for a junction end that differs from germline.

Repertoires were generated with immunoSEQ multiplex PCR, while TCRdb's copy carries only in-frame clones and drops some. The data contain roughly 2 million clones, approximately 96% of them singletons. The TCR sequence derives from a man aged 18 to 30 in good health. Sequencing was carried out using naive CD4+ T cells sorted from blood. Noted subset: CD45RA+ positively selected.

The CDR3 DNA sequence: TGTGCTAGCAGCCAACAGGGAGCCGGGGAGCTGTTTTTT. Encoded protein: CASSQQGAGELFF. V usage is TRBV7-7 and J usage is TRBJ2-2; D possibly corresponds to TRBD1 (6 bases). Germline values: CDR1 SSHAT, CDR2 FNYEAQ (reference sequence). The CDR3 contains 13 residues.